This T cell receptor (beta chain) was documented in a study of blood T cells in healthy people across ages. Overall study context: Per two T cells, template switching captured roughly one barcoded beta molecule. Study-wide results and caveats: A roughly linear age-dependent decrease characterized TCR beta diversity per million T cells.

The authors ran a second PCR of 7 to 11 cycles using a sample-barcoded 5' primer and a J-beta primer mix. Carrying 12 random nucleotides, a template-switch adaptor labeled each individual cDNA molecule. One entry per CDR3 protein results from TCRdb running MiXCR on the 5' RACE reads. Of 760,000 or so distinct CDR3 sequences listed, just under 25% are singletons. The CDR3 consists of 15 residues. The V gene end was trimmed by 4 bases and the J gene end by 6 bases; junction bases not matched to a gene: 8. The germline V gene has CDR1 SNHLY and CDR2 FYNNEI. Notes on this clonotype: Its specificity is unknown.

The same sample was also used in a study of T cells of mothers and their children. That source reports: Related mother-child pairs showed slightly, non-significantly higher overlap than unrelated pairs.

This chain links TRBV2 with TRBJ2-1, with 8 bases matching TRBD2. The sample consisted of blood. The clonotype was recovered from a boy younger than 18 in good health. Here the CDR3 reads CASSVGRGGTNEQFF. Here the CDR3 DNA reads TGTGCCAGCAGTGTGGGTCGGGGGGGCACCAATGAGCAGTTCTTC.